A selection of T cell receptor beta chains follows, all from one sample in a study of blood T cell repertoires in COVID-19. Here immunoSEQ multiplex PCR was the method, and the copy in TCRdb shows in-frame clones only, minus some. The sample shows approximately 480,000 clones, roughly 90% of them seen only once. The sequenced sample was PBMCs or T cells enriched from blood (not recorded which). Receptors were obtained from a young woman who had recovered from COVID-19. Both conserved end residues are part of each CDR3. Rows give clone size only sometimes, using once, few, many, or a class for an expanded clone.

clone_size	v_call	j_call	cdr3_aa
NA	TRBV4-2	TRBJ1-2	CASSQTIQGTGGAWGYTF
NA	TRBV19	TRBJ1-6	CASSIQPETLHF
NA	TRBV18	TRBJ1-2	CASSPSLQGAGNYGYTF
NA	TRBV21-1	TRBJ2-3	CASSKVKPGTGGVDTQYF
NA	TRBV7-9	TRBJ2-7	CASSLTISYEQYF
once	TRBV3-1/TRBV3-2	TRBJ2-3	CASSQGTGGGTDTQYF
NA	TRBV9	TRBJ2-3	CASSVRGEGTDTQYF
few	TRBV19	TRBJ1-1	CASSIDSGLGFAEAFF
few	TRBV3-1/TRBV3-2	TRBJ2-2	CASSPSQVTGELFF
NA	TRBV11-2	TRBJ2-1	CASSPGTRGANEQFF
NA	TRBV4-2	TRBJ2-1	CASSQEASGVDNEQFF
NA	TRBV20-1	TRBJ1-6	CSASSQGHSPLHF
NA	TRBV4-1	TRBJ2-7	CASSQEIGGALGLGEQYF
NA	TRBV14	TRBJ1-2	CASSRKSGVDYGYTF
NA	TRBV10-1	TRBJ1-1	CASSVDRGFGEAFF
NA	TRBV2	TRBJ2-5	CASSQQGAVETQYF
few	TRBV5-1	TRBJ1-1	CASSLGVGQYTEAFF
NA	TRBV25-1	TRBJ2-3	CASSESAGGRTDTQYF
NA	TRBV7-9	TRBJ1-5	CASSPWVSGVGGNQPQHF
few	TRBV30	TRBJ1-6	CAWSDQRDSTRGSPLHF
NA	TRBV11-2	TRBJ2-5	CASSLPPDRAETQYF
NA	TRBV30	TRBJ2-5	CAWSGTAETQYF
few	TRBV11-2	TRBJ1-4	CASGLDETHRGYINEKLFF
NA	TRBV27	TRBJ1-1	CASSPSGQGAVNTEAFF